Included here is one TCR beta chain sequence, with context. What it recognizes is unknown. The investigators reverse transcribed all of the isolated RNA, so they sequenced expressed TCRB transcripts. Profiling relied on immunoSEQ multiplex PCR, and the TCRdb table lists in-frame clones only, not all of them. The sample lists around 600,000 clones, 9.5% to 15% seen once, with around 0.12% in the top ten. This sample is drawn from a study of beta chain features in type 1 diabetes. Turning to the study itself: Similarity in age, gender and cell yields was seen between patients and healthy donors. The study's findings and limits: Unsettled here was the matter of whether HLA type influences TCRB rearrangement. All four CD4+ subsets of Type 1 diabetes patients contained TCRB CDR3s that were moderately but significantly shorter.

It was via CD45RO/CCR7/CD25/CD127/CD95/CD27 that CD4+ naive, central memory, regulatory and stem cell-like memory cells were sorted. All sorted populations exceeded 95% purity. The CDR3 is 14 residues long. V was cut by 0 bases and J by 8 bases, with 13 bases left in between. V is TRBV23-1 and J is TRBJ1-2, with D possibly TRBD1 on 5 matching bases. TRBV23-1 counts as an open reading frame of uncertain function. Input material: naive CD4+ T cells from blood. The source of this sequence is a young man with type 1 diabetes. CDR3 in amino acids: CASSQSRDEIGYTF. Written as DNA, the CDR3 is TGCGCCAGCAGTCAATCTCGGGACGAGATAGGCTACACCTTC.